This TCR beta chain was identified in a study of T-cell memory formation after mild COVID-19. Study-wide results and limits: Cross-reactive memory seemingly joined, as some responding clones were found in pre-infection memory.

V was pared by 0 bases and J by 12 bases, with 4 bases of the junction left unmatched. The CDR3 runs to 13 residues. CDR1 SEHNR and CDR2 FQNEAQ come from the germline V gene (reference sequence). One entry per CDR3 protein results from TCRdb running MiXCR on the 5' RACE reads. The repertoire holds about 320,000 distinct CDR3 sequences, with 13% to 15% as singletons. A note on this clonotype: The antigen remains undetermined.

The receptor comes from a man between 18 and 29 years old who had mild COVID-19 (a few samples of this study predate the infection). Cell type and time point are not known. The V call is TRBV7-9, the J call TRBJ1-4, with 7 bases identical to TRBD1. The specimen sequenced was PBMCs or a T cell subset sorted from them (not recorded which). CDR3 in DNA: TGTGCCAGCAGCTTAGCCACAGGGGTTGAACTGTTTTTT. As protein: CASSLATGVELFF.